The rows below give T cell receptor beta chains drawn from one sample of a study of T cell changes during pregnancy in multiple sclerosis. Assay used: immunoSEQ multiplex PCR; TCRdb lists only in-frame clones, some missing. The sample carries over 35,000 clones, roughly 90% recorded once. The specimen comprised CD4+ T cells from peripheral blood mononuclear cells, sampled in the second trimester of pregnancy. The receptors here all came from a female donor with multiple sclerosis, enrolled in a pregnancy study. The CDR3 runs from the conserved cysteine through the conserved F or W.

J gene: TRBJ1-1
V gene: TRBV10-3
CDR3 protein: CAISESLTGLNTEAFF

J gene: TRBJ2-1
V gene: TRBV5-1
CDR3 protein: CASSSGLAGYNEQFF

J gene: TRBJ2-1
V gene: TRBV18
CDR3 protein: CASSFSSAGPDEQFF

J gene: TRBJ2-2
V gene: TRBV7-3
CDR3 protein: CASSSPEGTGELFF

J gene: TRBJ1-3
V gene: TRBV7-9
CDR3 protein: CASGTSGNTIYF

J gene: TRBJ2-2
V gene: TRBV19
CDR3 protein: CASRDTSGGDTGELFF

J gene: TRBJ2-7
V gene: TRBV30
CDR3 protein: CAWSRSYEQYF

J gene: TRBJ1-1
V gene: TRBV28
CDR3 protein: CASSLSYYTEAFF

J gene: TRBJ1-5
V gene: TRBV30
CDR3 protein: CAWSTQGDQPQHF

J gene: TRBJ2-4
V gene: TRBV5-4
CDR3 protein: CASSLPKLLAKNIQYF

J gene: TRBJ2-1
V gene: TRBV14
CDR3 protein: CASSQRLAGDYNEQFF

J gene: TRBJ2-3
V gene: TRBV7-2
CDR3 protein: CASTKLAGGFSTDTQYF

J gene: TRBJ2-5
V gene: TRBV7-2
CDR3 protein: CASSPSASGRGETQYF

J gene: TRBJ1-5
V gene: TRBV7-2
CDR3 protein: CASSAGGTLNQPQHF

J gene: TRBJ2-7
V gene: TRBV6-6
CDR3 protein: CASGNLYEQYF

J gene: TRBJ1-2
V gene: TRBV19
CDR3 protein: CASSIDLGGAYGYTF

J gene: TRBJ1-5
V gene: TRBV9
CDR3 protein: CASSVGPVQPQHF

J gene: TRBJ2-1
V gene: TRBV5-1
CDR3 protein: CASSLAAGAIRNEQFF

J gene: TRBJ2-1
V gene: TRBV11-2
CDR3 protein: CASSASWEAEGSYNEQFF

J gene: TRBJ1-5
V gene: TRBV28
CDR3 protein: CASSLSSPGTQHF

J gene: TRBJ2-7
V gene: TRBV5-4
CDR3 protein: CASSLASSYEQYF

J gene: TRBJ1-5
V gene: TRBV5-1
CDR3 protein: CASSLAGNSNQPQHF

J gene: TRBJ1-2
V gene: TRBV19
CDR3 protein: CASSIAAGGPGGYTF

J gene: TRBJ1-3
V gene: TRBV2
CDR3 protein: CASSYQGTGNTIYF

J gene: TRBJ2-1
V gene: TRBV6-5
CDR3 protein: CASSTTGLSYNEQFF

J gene: TRBJ1-5
V gene: TRBV18
CDR3 protein: CASSPQAPGNQPQHF

J gene: TRBJ2-7
V gene: TRBV6-1
CDR3 protein: CASSGLTSGTYEQYF

J gene: TRBJ2-7
V gene: TRBV14
CDR3 protein: CASSLTSGRGYEQYF

J gene: TRBJ2-3
V gene: TRBV7-2
CDR3 protein: CASSLRLAGPTDTQYF

J gene: TRBJ2-3
V gene: TRBV7-2
CDR3 protein: CASSLGAATQYF

J gene: TRBJ2-1
V gene: TRBV7-9
CDR3 protein: CASSSGVWEQNNEQFF

J gene: TRBJ2-7
V gene: TRBV5-1
CDR3 protein: CASSTTGGAYEQYF

J gene: TRBJ2-5
V gene: TRBV25-1
CDR3 protein: CASSDSKRVGETQYF

J gene: TRBJ2-7
V gene: TRBV7-2
CDR3 protein: CASSLASGSTYEQYF

J gene: TRBJ2-3
V gene: TRBV28
CDR3 protein: CASTTLAGGIDTQYF

J gene: TRBJ2-1
V gene: TRBV28
CDR3 protein: CASSGSGRALNEQFF

J gene: TRBJ1-3
V gene: TRBV6-6
CDR3 protein: CAIQGANTIYF

J gene: TRBJ2-7
V gene: TRBV11-1
CDR3 protein: CASSPTSGADYEQYF

J gene: TRBJ2-2
V gene: TRBV7-6
CDR3 protein: CASSLGAGAGELFF

J gene: TRBJ1-2
V gene: TRBV2
CDR3 protein: CASQTGTNYGYTF

J gene: TRBJ2-1
V gene: TRBV27
CDR3 protein: CASRLGTSGASYNEQFF

J gene: TRBJ2-6
V gene: TRBV5-1
CDR3 protein: CASSSSSGANVLTF

J gene: TRBJ2-7
V gene: TRBV7-7
CDR3 protein: CASSLLGRETSEQYF

J gene: TRBJ2-3
V gene: TRBV28
CDR3 protein: CASSLPGYTDTQYF

J gene: TRBJ2-3
V gene: TRBV25-1
CDR3 protein: CASSEFGQTSTDTQYF

J gene: TRBJ1-1
V gene: TRBV6-5
CDR3 protein: CASRGFTEAFF

J gene: TRBJ1-5
V gene: TRBV19
CDR3 protein: CASRRDRGGSSNQPQHF

J gene: TRBJ2-7
V gene: TRBV2
CDR3 protein: CASSFNTPGQVSYEQYF

J gene: TRBJ2-1
V gene: TRBV4-3
CDR3 protein: CASSQEITGGLDEQFF

J gene: TRBJ2-2
V gene: TRBV9
CDR3 protein: CASTPLAGVVGGNTGELFF

J gene: TRBJ1-4
V gene: TRBV7-9
CDR3 protein: CASSLRQGASPNEKLFF

J gene: TRBJ1-2
V gene: TRBV7-9
CDR3 protein: CASSLTGSSGYGYTF

J gene: TRBJ2-7
V gene: TRBV6-1
CDR3 protein: CASSVGPYEQYF

J gene: TRBJ1-2
V gene: TRBV27
CDR3 protein: CASSTGGYGYTF